A selection of T cell receptor beta chains follows, all from one sample in a study of TIL therapy for anti-PD-1-resistant metastatic lung cancer. Generated by immunoSEQ multiplex PCR, the TCRdb table keeps only in-frame clones and is missing some. The table has roughly 15,000 clones, more than 70% seen once. Sequencing was performed on blood, taken at baseline. All receptors derive from a person aged 25 to 80 with non-small cell lung cancer. CDR3s include the opening cysteine and the closing phenylalanine or tryptophan. The D gene is left open where the match is weak. Part of the rows lack a size; the others show once, few, many or a class for expanded clones.

>TRBV9|NA|15|NA|TRBJ1-2
CASSDITVGVYGYTF
TGTGCCAGCAGCGATATAACAGTGGGCGTTTATGGCTACACCTTC
>TRBV7-5|NA|13|NA|TRBJ1-5
CVRSFKVNQPQHF
TGTGTCAGAAGCTTTAAGGTAAATCAGCCCCAGCATTTT
>TRBV2|TRBD2|13|NA|TRBJ2-5
CASSEGGQETQYF
TGTGCCAGCAGTGAGGGAGGGCAGGAGACCCAGTACTTC
>TRBV7-2|NA|14|NA|TRBJ1-3
CASSLSTSGNTIYF
TGTGCCAGCAGCTTATCCACCTCTGGAAACACCATATATTTT
>TRBV4-1|NA|15|few|TRBJ1-5
CASSQEAGSLGPQHF
TGCGCCAGCAGCCAAGAGGCCGGCTCCCTGGGGCCCCAGCATTTT
>TRBV5-1|NA|12|NA|TRBJ1-1
CASSLESGRAFF
TGCGCCAGCAGCTTGGAGTCAGGGAGAGCTTTCTTT
>TRBV9|NA|15|NA|TRBJ1-1
CASSVGELLGAEAFF
TGTGCCAGCAGCGTGGGGGAATTGCTTGGCGCTGAAGCTTTCTTT
>TRBV25-1|NA|15|NA|TRBJ2-3
CASSEGQGSTDTQYF
TGTGCCAGCAGTGAAGGCCAGGGGAGCACAGATACGCAGTATTTT
>TRBV7-2|TRBD1|14|NA|TRBJ1-1
CASSPTGTGRGAFF
TGTGCCAGCAGCCCCACCGGGACAGGGAGGGGAGCTTTCTTT
>TRBV6-4|NA|15|once|TRBJ2-2
CASSPLAQNTGELFF
TGTGCCAGCAGTCCCCTAGCTCAGAACACCGGGGAGCTGTTTTTT
>TRBV19|TRBD2|17|few|TRBJ2-5
CASSTPGLAGVQETQYF
TGTGCCAGTAGTACCCCGGGACTAGCGGGGGTTCAAGAGACCCAGTACTTC
>TRBV5-1|TRBD1|14|NA|TRBJ2-1
CASSADTGTGDRFF
TGCGCCAGCAGCGCTGATACCGGGACAGGGGATCGGTTCTTC
>TRBV28|TRBD1|14|NA|TRBJ1-1
CASSTRQGRTEAFF
TGTGCCAGCAGTACCCGACAGGGAAGGACTGAAGCTTTCTTT
>TRBV27|NA|15|few|TRBJ2-7
CASSLGLAEAYEQYF
TGTGCCAGCAGTTTAGGATTAGCGGAGGCCTACGAGCAGTACTTC
>TRBV19|NA|11|NA|TRBJ1-1
CASSTVTEAFF
TGTGCCAGTAGTACCGTAACTGAAGCTTTCTTT